This is a list of T cell receptor beta chains from one sample in a study of T cells after yellow fever vaccination. TCRdb processed the 5' RACE reads anew with MiXCR; each CDR3 protein has one entry. The data contain 320,000 or so distinct CDR3 sequences, 7% to 10% of them singletons. The specimen comprised PBMCs, sampled 45 days after the first yellow fever vaccination. These receptors originate from a man younger than 35 who received the YFV17D yellow fever vaccine. Both conserved end residues are part of each CDR3. D genes are given only for firm matches. Clone sizes are given selectively: once, few, many, or a class where the clone is expanded.

j_gene	v_gene	d_gene	abundance	CDR3nt	CDR3aa
TRBJ1-2	TRBV18	TRBD1	few	TGTGCCAGCTCAACGGGACAGAGAAACTATGGCTACACCTTC	CASSTGQRNYGYTF
TRBJ2-3	TRBV7-2	NA	many	TGTGCCAGCAGCTTGAGTGGCGATACGCAGTATTTT	CASSLSGDTQYF
TRBJ2-1	TRBV20-1	NA	many	TGCAGTGCTATCACGGGGCAGGGTGGTTTCTACAATGAGCAGTTCTTC	CSAITGQGGFYNEQFF
TRBJ2-4	TRBV4-1	TRBD2	many	TGCGCCAGCAGCCAACGGTTTGGCGGGGGGGCCAAAAACATTCAGTACTTC	CASSQRFGGGAKNIQYF
TRBJ1-2	TRBV5-4	NA	NA	TGTGCCAGCAGTTCGGACAGCACCTATGGCTACACCTTC	CASSSDSTYGYTF
TRBJ2-4	TRBV2	NA	few	TGTGCCAGCAGGGCTCTATTAGCCAAAAACATTCAGTACTTC	CASRALLAKNIQYF
TRBJ2-1	TRBV12-3/TRBV12-4	NA	NA	TGTGCCAGCAGTTACGGACGTGGGCACAATGAGCAGTTCTTC	CASSYGRGHNEQFF
TRBJ1-2	TRBV20-1	NA	NA	TGCAGTGCTTCAACAGGGAACTATGGCTACACCTTC	CSASTGNYGYTF
TRBJ1-3	TRBV4-2	NA	NA	TGTGCCAGCAGTCTCCGCCCCAAATCTGGAAACACCATATATTTT	CASSLRPKSGNTIYF
TRBJ2-1	TRBV11-2	NA	few	TGTGCCAGCAGCTTCCAAGTCCCGGGACGGATATCCTACAATGAGCAGTTCTTC	CASSFQVPGRISYNEQFF
TRBJ2-2	TRBV12-3/TRBV12-4	NA	NA	TGTGCCAGCAGTAAGCCGGAGGGGGCCCCATGGACCGGGGAGCTGTTTTTT	CASSKPEGAPWTGELFF
TRBJ2-1	TRBV5-1	TRBD2	NA	TGCGCCAGCAGCTTGGGGGCCGGGAGGAATGAGCAGTCCTTC	CASSLGAGRNEQSF
TRBJ2-2	TRBV5-1	TRBD2	many	TGCGCCAGCAGCCCCATAGCGGGGGGTACGACCGGGGAGCTGTTTTTT	CASSPIAGGTTGELFF
TRBJ1-1	TRBV6-5	TRBD1	many	TGTGCCAGCAGTTACCCCACAGGGGCCGCTTTCTTT	CASSYPTGAAFF
TRBJ1-2	TRBV7-6	NA	few	TGTGCCAGCAGCTCAAGGACTGACAACTATGGCTACACCTTC	CASSSRTDNYGYTF
TRBJ2-1	TRBV5-1	TRBD1	once	TGCGCCACTACGAAGGACAGGGCTGGGAATGAGCAGTTCTTC	CATTKDRAGNEQFF
TRBJ2-7	TRBV7-2	NA	NA	TGTGCCAGCAGCTTAGGGACCTACTCCTACGAGCAGTACTTC	CASSLGTYSYEQYF
TRBJ2-7	TRBV20-1	NA	NA	TGCAGTGCTAGACCATCGACCACCTACGAGCAGTACTTC	CSARPSTTYEQYF
TRBJ1-3	TRBV2	TRBD1	NA	TGTGCCAGCAAGCTGCAGGGGGCGTTTGGAAACACCATATATTTT	CASKLQGAFGNTIYF
TRBJ2-1	TRBV6-2/TRBV6-3	TRBD1	NA	TGTGCCAGCAGACGACAGGGGGCGCGAAATGAGCAGTTCTTC	CASRRQGARNEQFF
TRBJ2-5	TRBV5-5	TRBD2	few	TGTGCCAGCAGCTGGGCAGCGGGGGAAGAGACCCAGTACTTC	CASSWAAGEETQYF
TRBJ2-6	TRBV20-1	NA	few	TGCAGTGCTAGGGGGGTTTCTGGGGCCAACGTCCTGACTTTC	CSARGVSGANVLTF